This T cell receptor beta chain was identified in a study of CXCR3-negative and CXCR3-positive naive CD8 T cells. Regarding the study as a whole: CXCR3-positive naive cells carried more hydrophobic TRB CDR3s than CXCR3-negative ones.

UMI labels and 5' RACE were used to prepare the TRB cDNA libraries. TCRdb re-called the 5' RACE reads and shows each CDR3 protein once, DNA omitted. Its clone listing holds some 54,000 distinct CDR3 sequences. Subsets of CD8+ T cells were each sorted in triplicate at 300,000 or so cells apiece. CD45RO-CCR7+CD27+CD95- cells counted as naive CD8+ T cells. The CDR3 is made up of 17 amino acids. Per the germline V gene, CDR1 is SGDLS and CDR2 is YYNGEE. About this clonotype: Its cognate antigen is unknown.

The source of this sequence is a human donor in good health. Some clones in this sample may be carry-over from other donors' samples. Source material: naive CXCR3+ CD8+ T cells from blood. The subset is: CD45RO-CCR7+CD27+CD95- naive CD8+ T cells expressing CXCR3 (TNR3+). This rearrangement joins TRBV9 to TRBJ2-1; TCRdb designates TRBD2, a call that cannot be tested without DNA. The chain's CDR3 is CASSGPGLAHSYNEQFF. Combining the CDR3 with reference TRBV9 and TRBJ2-1 gives the whole variable domain DSGVTQTPKHLITATGQRVTLRCSPRSGDLSVYWYQQSLDQGLQFLIQYYNGEERAKGNILERFSAQQFPDLHSELNLSSLELGDSALYFCASSGPGLAHSYNEQFFGPGTRLTVL.